The entry below gives a single T cell receptor beta chain sequence along with its context. Regulatory T cells were sorted from blood as CD4+ CD25-high CD127-low cells. These data are taken from a study of regulatory and conventional T cells in RAG deficiency. Here immunoSEQ multiplex PCR was the method, and the copy in TCRdb shows in-frame clones only, minus some. The repertoire includes roughly 11,000 clones, approximately 93% of them detected once, and approximately 1.5% sits in the top ten. The germline CDR1 and CDR2 sequences are SGHTA and FQGTGA. This CDR3 contains 13 residues. V was clipped by 3 bases and J by 5 bases; unmatched bases: 0. These same records also appear under a second study, on regulatory T cells. As that report states: Amplification used 52 TRBV primers and 13 TRBJ primers.

This TCR derives from a human donor in good health. V gene TRBV7-3 combines with J gene TRBJ2-5; 10 bases align to TRBD2. The specimen was CD127- CD25+ CD4+ Tregs sorted from blood. In DNA, the CDR3 is TGTGCCAGCAGCTTGGGACTAGCGGAGACCCAGTACTTC. Its translation is CASSLGLAETQYF.